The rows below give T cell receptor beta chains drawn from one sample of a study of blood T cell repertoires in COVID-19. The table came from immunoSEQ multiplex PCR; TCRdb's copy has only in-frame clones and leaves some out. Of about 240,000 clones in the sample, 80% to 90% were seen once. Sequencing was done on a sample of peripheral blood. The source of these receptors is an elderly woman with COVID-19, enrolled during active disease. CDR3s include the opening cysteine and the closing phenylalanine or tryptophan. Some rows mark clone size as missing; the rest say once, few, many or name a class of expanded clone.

cdr3_aa: CASSLGTGVLVQKLFF
v_call: TRBV7-9
clone_size: -
j_call: TRBJ1-4
cdr3_length: 16

cdr3_aa: CASSIWTSGVYNEQFF
v_call: TRBV28
clone_size: -
j_call: TRBJ2-1
cdr3_length: 16

cdr3_aa: CASSLGVGSSYEQYF
v_call: TRBV7-2
clone_size: -
j_call: TRBJ2-7
cdr3_length: 15

cdr3_aa: CASSMRAGANYGYTF
v_call: TRBV19
clone_size: few
j_call: TRBJ1-2
cdr3_length: 15

cdr3_aa: CASSIAGYGYTF
v_call: TRBV5-4
clone_size: once
j_call: TRBJ1-2
cdr3_length: 12

cdr3_aa: CASSINDRVPDTQYF
v_call: TRBV5-1
clone_size: -
j_call: TRBJ2-3
cdr3_length: 15

cdr3_aa: CASSPPGLRATGELFF
v_call: TRBV18
clone_size: -
j_call: TRBJ2-2
cdr3_length: 16

cdr3_aa: CASSLLSGQANYGYTF
v_call: TRBV4-2
clone_size: -
j_call: TRBJ1-2
cdr3_length: 16

cdr3_aa: CASRPGQGITGYTF
v_call: TRBV9
clone_size: -
j_call: TRBJ1-2
cdr3_length: 14

cdr3_aa: CAWSRQAGLNTEAFF
v_call: TRBV30
clone_size: -
j_call: TRBJ1-1
cdr3_length: 15

cdr3_aa: CASSLTAGGSGYTF
v_call: TRBV28
clone_size: -
j_call: TRBJ1-2
cdr3_length: 14

cdr3_aa: CAISGTGTTNEKLFF
v_call: TRBV10-3
clone_size: -
j_call: TRBJ1-4
cdr3_length: 15

cdr3_aa: CASSTSGYNEQFF
v_call: TRBV7-9
clone_size: -
j_call: TRBJ2-1
cdr3_length: 13

cdr3_aa: CASSVNSNTDTQYF
v_call: TRBV9
clone_size: -
j_call: TRBJ2-3
cdr3_length: 14

cdr3_aa: CASSPSRDRVGKGKLFF
v_call: TRBV27
clone_size: -
j_call: TRBJ1-4
cdr3_length: 17

cdr3_aa: CASSLWATGHGYTF
v_call: TRBV5-6
clone_size: few
j_call: TRBJ1-2
cdr3_length: 14

cdr3_aa: CASSQVRGPTGELFF
v_call: TRBV3-1/TRBV3-2
clone_size: -
j_call: TRBJ2-2
cdr3_length: 15

cdr3_aa: CASRSSGGYEQYF
v_call: TRBV19
clone_size: -
j_call: TRBJ2-7
cdr3_length: 13

cdr3_aa: CASSQTGQGRDTQYF
v_call: TRBV4-1
clone_size: -
j_call: TRBJ2-3
cdr3_length: 15

cdr3_aa: CASSLTGPNTEAFF
v_call: TRBV7-3
clone_size: once
j_call: TRBJ1-1
cdr3_length: 14

cdr3_aa: CSGRGLNTEAFF
v_call: TRBV29-1
clone_size: few
j_call: TRBJ1-1
cdr3_length: 12

cdr3_aa: CITGTSYEQYF
v_call: TRBV20-1
clone_size: -
j_call: TRBJ2-7
cdr3_length: 11

cdr3_aa: CASSQDERLAGGKDEQYF
v_call: TRBV3-1/TRBV3-2
clone_size: -
j_call: TRBJ2-7
cdr3_length: 18

cdr3_aa: CASSPDGGGYTF
v_call: TRBV3-1/TRBV3-2
clone_size: -
j_call: TRBJ1-2
cdr3_length: 12

cdr3_aa: CASSQAGGREETQYF
v_call: TRBV5-1
clone_size: -
j_call: TRBJ2-5
cdr3_length: 15

cdr3_aa: CASSSRGYEQYF
v_call: TRBV7-2
clone_size: -
j_call: TRBJ2-7
cdr3_length: 12

cdr3_aa: CASSLYDREAFF
v_call: TRBV5-5
clone_size: once
j_call: TRBJ1-1
cdr3_length: 12

cdr3_aa: CASSLTGNNSPLHF
v_call: TRBV18
clone_size: -
j_call: TRBJ1-6
cdr3_length: 14

cdr3_aa: CASSSPRTGVNTEAFF
v_call: TRBV11-2
clone_size: few
j_call: TRBJ1-1
cdr3_length: 16

cdr3_aa: CASSVQAGGSSYNEQFF
v_call: TRBV9
clone_size: -
j_call: TRBJ2-1
cdr3_length: 17

cdr3_aa: CASSLKQGTNYGYTF
v_call: TRBV5-1
clone_size: -
j_call: TRBJ1-2
cdr3_length: 15

cdr3_aa: CASRTPTGTTFF
v_call: TRBV6-5
clone_size: few
j_call: TRBJ1-1
cdr3_length: 12